A single sample gave rise to the 21 T cell receptor beta chains below, sequenced in a study of blood T cell repertoires in COVID-19. The repertoire was sequenced with immunoSEQ multiplex PCR; TCRdb's copy has only in-frame clones and lacks some. Of 75,000 to 80,000 clones listed, about 85% are singletons. The material sequenced was peripheral blood. The source is a human donor in a cohort sampled during active COVID-19.

The rearrangement uses TRBV5-1 and TRBJ2-3, with TRBD2 matching 12 bases. The germline CDR1 and CDR2 sequences are SGHRS and YFSETQ. Unmatched junction bases numbered 7, after V lost 3 bases and J lost 5 bases. This CDR3 contains 16 residues. The CDR3 coding sequence is TGCGCCAGCAGCTCCGGACTAGCGGGGAGGATAGATACGCAGTATTTT. This gives the protein CASSSGLAGRIDTQYF.

The V gene is TRBV16, the J gene TRBJ1-2; 8 bases match TRBD1. The CDR3 covers 16 residues. Looked up from germline, CDR1 is KGHSY and CDR2 is FQNENV. V lost 0 bases to trimming and J lost 3 bases; unmatched junction nucleotides: 6. The CDR3 DNA reads TGTGCCAGCAGCCAATCGGCACAGGGGGTGCACTATGGCTACACCTTC. This sequence encodes CASSQSAQGVHYGYTF.

The sample holds a few counts of this clone. The chain employs TRBV28 and TRBJ2-1; tentatively, D is TRBD2 (5 bases). The CDR3 spans 14 residues. V was trimmed by 1 base and J by 11 bases, leaving 15 bases between them. The V gene's germline CDR1 is MDHEN and CDR2 SYDVKM. In DNA, the CDR3 is TGTGCCAGCAGTTTATCTTACTCGAGGGATCAGCAGTTCTTC. Translating gives CASSLSYSRDQQFF.

The V call is TRBV2, the J call TRBJ1-1; TRBD1 aligns across 8 bases. The ends lost 1 base at V and 5 bases at J; junction bases unmatched: 3. This CDR3 spans 14 amino acids. Germline CDR1 SNHLY, CDR2 FYNNEI. CDR3 nucleotide sequence: TGTGCCAGCAGTGAAGGGACAGGGTGGACTGAAGCTTTCTTT. Residues: CASSEGTGWTEAFF.

The CDR3 DNA sequence: TGTGCCACCAGTGATCCGAATTGGGGAGATCAAGAGACCCAGTACTTC. Amino acid sequence: CATSDPNWGDQETQYF. The chain carries TRBV24-1 and TRBJ2-5, with D maybe TRBD2 (5 bases). Looked up from germline, CDR1 is KGHDR and CDR2 is SFDVKD. V shed 3 bases and J shed 2 bases, with 15 bases lying between them. This CDR3 region has 16 residues.

The gene calls are TRBV25-1 and TRBJ2-7; TRBD2 matches at 11 bases. The germline CDR1 and CDR2 sequences are MGHDK and SYGVNS. V was pared by 3 bases and J by 2 bases, with 12 bases of the junction left unmatched. The CDR3 consists of 18 residues. The CDR3 sequence is CASSDRLAGHSTTYEQYF. The CDR3 region has the DNA TGTGCCAGCAGTGATAGACTAGCGGGACATTCAACTACCTACGAGCAGTACTTC.

The J gene is TRBJ1-6, the V gene TRBV25-1; D not resolved. Trimming removed 3 bases at V and 6 bases at J, with 9 bases between. Germline loops: CDR1 MGHDK, CDR2 SYGVNS. CDR3 length: 14 amino acids. CDR3 protein: CASSEDFRNSPLHF. CDR3 bases: TGTGCCAGCAGTGAGGACTTTCGTAATTCACCCCTCCACTTT.

The chain combines TRBV27 with TRBJ1-1; D gene unclear. The ends were cut back, 10 bases at V and 0 bases at J, with 27 bases in the middle. This CDR3 is built from 18 residues. Per the germline V gene, CDR1 is MNHEY and CDR2 is SMNVEV (reference sequence). CDR3 amino acids: CATPHCERGDKMNTEAFF. The CDR3 region has the DNA TGTGCCACCCCCCACTGTGAGAGAGGTGATAAAATGAACACTGAAGCTTTCTTT.

This chain uses TRBV29-1 with TRBJ1-5; TRBD1 matches 11 bases. The CDR3 length is 14 residues. V lost 6 bases to trimming and J lost 6 bases; unmatched junction nucleotides: 7. CDR1 and CDR2 from the germline V gene are SQVTM and ANQGSEA. DNA of the CDR3: TGCAGCGTCCAAACCGGGACAGGGGGTCAGCCCCAGCATTTT. This encodes CSVQTGTGGQPQHF.

This sequence joins TRBV28 and TRBJ1-2, with no clear D. The CDR3 totals 14 residues. CDR1 MDHEN and CDR2 SYDVKM come from the germline V gene. Trimming took 5 bases from V and 6 from J, leaving 16 bases between them. The CDR3 DNA reads TGTGCCAGCAGTCGCCACGGGGTCCGCAATGGCTACACCTTC. This gives the protein CASSRHGVRNGYTF.

The rearrangement joins TRBV6-5 to TRBJ1-5; D remains ambiguous. The CDR3 runs to 14 residues. The germline gives CDR1 MNHEY, CDR2 SVGAGI. Trimming took off 0 bases at V and 3 bases at J, with 6 bases between the two ends. This chain's CDR3 is CASSYSQNNQPQHF. In DNA, the CDR3 is TGTGCCAGCAGTTACTCCCAGAACAATCAGCCCCAGCATTTT.

This chain uses TRBV5-6 with TRBJ1-2; unclear D gene. Trimming stripped 0 bases from V and 4 bases from J, with 10 bases between. Germline assignment: CDR1 SGHDT and CDR2 YYEEEE. The CDR3 has 14 amino acids. For the CDR3, the DNA is TGTGCCAGCAGCTTGGGCGGGGTTTCCTATGGCTACACCTTC. Its protein product is CASSLGGVSYGYTF. Full variable domain (remainder filled in from reference TRBV5-6 and TRBJ1-2): DAGVTQSPTHLIKTRGQQVTLRCSPKSGHDTVSWYQQALGQGPQFIFQYYEEEERQRGNFPDRFSGHQFPNYSSELNVNALLLGDSALYLCASSLGGVSYGYTFGSGTRLTVV.

The rearrangement joins TRBV5-1 to TRBJ2-2; D may be TRBD1 (6 bases). Germline CDR1 and CDR2: SGHRS and YFSETQ. Between the trimmed V and J ends, which lost 5 bases and 9 bases, there was a span of 11 bases. This CDR3 has 12 residues. The CDR3 DNA reads as TGCGCCAGCAGAAGACAGGCCCGGGAGCTGTTTTTT. The encoded protein is CASRRQARELFF.

V gene TRBV2 combines with J gene TRBJ2-3; no clear D. The CDR3 has 11 amino acids. Trimming removed 5 bases from V and 3 bases from J, with 3 bases in between. The germline gives CDR1 SNHLY, CDR2 FYNNEI. The CDR3 DNA sequence: TGTGCCAGCAGTCTAACAGATACGCAGTATTTT. Protein sequence: CASSLTDTQYF.

This clone was observed a single time. The rearrangement uses TRBV11-2 and TRBJ2-1; a weak D match, TRBD2 (6 bases). CDR3 size: 16 residues. The V and J ends lost 2 bases and 6 bases respectively, with 17 bases between them. Looked up from germline, CDR1 is SGHAT and CDR2 is FQNNGV. The CDR3 region is CASSLSGAVFLNEQFF. The DNA for the CDR3 is TGTGCCAGCAGCTTATCGGGAGCGGTTTTTCTCAATGAGCAGTTCTTC.

The rearrangement links TRBV28 to TRBJ1-1, with 12 bases identical to TRBD1. Germline V gene lookup returns CDR1 MDHEN and CDR2 SYDVKM. The CDR3 runs to 16 residues. The V gene end was trimmed by 5 bases and the J gene end by 4 bases; junction bases not matched to a gene: 8. The chain's CDR3 is CASSDRDRGLGTEAFF. The CDR3 DNA is TGTGCCAGCAGTGACCGGGACAGGGGGCTTGGCACTGAAGCTTTCTTT.

V gene TRBV7-9 combines with J gene TRBJ2-1, with 11 bases fitting TRBD2. CDR3 length: 15 amino acids. Germline assignment: CDR1 SEHNR and CDR2 FQNEAQ (reference sequence). The J segment lost 9 bases and the V segment lost 0 bases, leaving 4 bases of the junction unmatched. Here the CDR3 DNA reads TGTGCCAGCAGCTTAGCGGCTAGCGGGAGGAGTGAGCAGTTCTTC. This codes for CASSLAASGRSEQFF.

The chain employs TRBV19 and TRBJ2-3; 14 nucleotides match TRBD2. This CDR3 has 17 amino acids. Losses at the gene ends were 7 bases for V and 2 bases for J; bases not matched to a gene: 8. Germline CDR1 is LNHDA and CDR2 is SQIVND (reference sequence). The CDR3, as DNA: TGTGCCAGTAAAGGACTAGCGGGGGGTAGGAACACAGATACGCAGTATTTT. Protein sequence: CASKGLAGGRNTDTQYF.

The chain carries TRBV24-1 and TRBJ1-2; D is perhaps TRBD1 (5 bases). Trimming left V 7 bases short and J 7 bases short, with 24 bases between. CDR1 and CDR2 (germline): KGHDR, SFDVKD. This CDR3 region has 16 residues. Written as DNA, the CDR3 is TGTGCCACCAGGCCATACAGGACCCTTTACCTATGTGGCTACACCTTC. This encodes CATRPYRTLYLCGYTF.

DNA for the CDR3: TGTGCCAGCAGTGAAGCGCTAGACAGTAGCTCCTACAATGAGCAGTTCTTC. Protein product: CASSEALDSSSYNEQFF. The chain combines TRBV2 with TRBJ2-1, with D tentatively TRBD1 (5 bases). The CDR3 runs to 17 residues. Between the trimmed V and J ends, which lost 0 bases and 0 bases, there was a span of 12 bases. Germline CDR1 SNHLY, CDR2 FYNNEI.

The chain carries TRBV4-1 and TRBJ2-7; 7 nucleotides align to TRBD2. Germline-derived CDR1 and CDR2 are MGHRA and YSYEKL. Trimming at V came to 6 bases and at J to 6 bases, leaving 11 bases not matched to a gene. The CDR3 extends over 14 amino acids. The CDR3 protein is CASRQEGGIREQYF. CDR3 in DNA: TGCGCCAGCAGACAGGAGGGAGGGATACGCGAGCAGTACTTC.